This TCR beta chain came from a study of molecular identifiers for immune sequencing clone quantification. Whole-study results and caveats: Approximately 1 million naive cells reportedly did not prevent detection of spiked Jurkat TCR RNA from one cell.

Remarks on this clonotype: Its antigen is still unknown.

CDR3 length: 14 amino acids. The V end lost 4 bases, the J end lost 1 base, and 10 bases lay between the germline ends. Looked up from germline, CDR1 is LNHDA and CDR2 is SQIVND (reference sequence). It was from approximately 22,000 to 940,000 sorted cells, with 10%, 30% or 50% RNA, that naive CD8 libraries came. With listed TCR primers and previously described methods, bulk TCR libraries were prepared. Each CDR3 protein is one row after TCRdb ran MiXCR on the PCR reads. Seen here are about 320,000 distinct CDR3 sequences, 24% observed once, and the top ten hold roughly 0.7%. Sequencing input: naive CD8+ T cells from blood, with Jurkat cell RNA spiked in. The subset is: FACS-sorted CD8+CD4-CCR7+CD45RA+ naive T cells. This TCR was sampled from a human donor in good health. Some libraries in this study had Jurkat cell RNA spiked in. The chain employs TRBV19 and TRBJ2-5, with unresolved D. The CDR3 region is CASSTSASQETQYF. CDR3 in DNA: TGTGCCAGTAGTACTTCCGCCAGCCAAGAGACCCAGTACTTC.